These 21 T cell receptor beta chains were all obtained from the same sample, sequenced in a study of early T cells in non-severe SARS-CoV-2 infection. TCRdb redid the calling of the 5' RACE reads with MiXCR, one entry per CDR3 protein. The sample shows tens of thousands of distinct CDR3 sequences, about 15% of them seen only once. Sample: whole blood. All receptors derive from an adult who was a healthcare worker with PCR-confirmed SARS-CoV-2 infection or an uninfected control (not recorded which).

This clonotype came up a few times. The chain links TRBV19 to TRBJ1-2, with D possibly TRBD1 on 5 matching bases. CDR3 length: 14 residues. V was clipped by 7 bases and J by 1 base, with 13 bases between them. Germline values: CDR1 LNHDA, CDR2 SQIVND (reference sequence). The CDR3 protein is CASNPATDNYGYTF. As DNA, the CDR3 is TGTGCCAGTAACCCCGCGACAGATAACTATGGCTACACCTTC. Looking up the rest from reference TRBV19 and TRBJ1-2 gives the full variable domain: DGGITQSPKYLFRKEGQNVTLSCEQNLNHDAMYWYRQDPGQGLRLIYYSQIVNDFQKGDIAEGYSVSREKKESFPLTVTSAQKNPTAFYLCASNPATDNYGYTFGSGTRLTVV.

The chain employs TRBV13 and TRBJ2-7; 9 positions agree with TRBD2. Trimming at V came to 6 bases and at J to 5 bases, leaving 11 bases not matched to a gene. This CDR3 is 15 amino acids long. Germline CDR1 PRHDT, CDR2 FYEKMQ (reference sequence). The CDR3 loop is CASRSVVAGADEQYF. The CDR3 coding sequence is TGTGCCAGCAGAAGCGTGGTAGCGGGAGCAGACGAGCAGTACTTC. The full variable domain, completed using reference TRBV13 and TRBJ2-7, is AAGVIQSPRHLIKEKRETATLKCYPIPRHDTVYWYQQGPGQDPQFLISFYEKMQSDKGSIPDRFSAQQFSDYHSELNMSSLELGDSALYFCASRSVVAGADEQYFGPGTRLTVT.

This clonotype has a handful of counts. J is TRBJ2-3 and V is TRBV30, with D hard to call. Trimming pared 3 bases from V and 4 bases from J, leaving 11 bases between. Germline-derived CDR1 and CDR2 are GTSNPN and SVGIG (reference sequence). The CDR3 runs to 13 residues. Here the CDR3 reads CAWRTDFADTQYF. As DNA, the CDR3 is TGTGCCTGGAGGACTGACTTTGCAGATACGCAGTATTTT.

The table lists this clonotype with a few counts. The chain uses TRBV12-3 or TRBV12-4 and TRBJ2-1, with 11 bases aligning to TRBD2. Unmatched junction bases numbered 4, after V lost 3 bases and J lost 0 bases. The CDR3 covers 17 residues. The chain's CDR3 is CASSFLTSGISYNEQFF. The CDR3 nucleotides are TGTGCCAGCAGTTTCCTGACTAGCGGGATCTCCTACAATGAGCAGTTCTTC.

To note about this clonotype: A read error may be the cause here, since a much bigger clone is one base away. V and J are TRBV7-6 and TRBJ2-1; tentatively, D is TRBD1 or TRBD2 (7 bases each). The CDR3 runs 13 residues. Germline loops: CDR1 SGHVS, CDR2 FNYEAQ. The CDR3 DNA reads as TGTGCCAGCAGCTTGAGCAGGGGGAGGGAGCAGATCTTC. The encoded protein is CASSLSRGREQIF.

This clonotype was recorded many times. The rearrangement uses TRBV3-1 and TRBJ2-1; D is uncertain. This CDR3 region has 13 residues. Between the trimmed V and J ends, which lost 3 bases and 1 base, there was a span of 4 bases. Germline assignment: CDR1 LGHDT and CDR2 YNNKEL (reference sequence). The CDR3 bases are TGTGCCAGCAGCCAGGGTTCCTACAATGAGCAGTTCTTC. Residues: CASSQGSYNEQFF.

A few counts support this clonotype. The chain combines TRBV5-5 with TRBJ1-1; D remains ambiguous. The CDR3 runs to 15 residues. V lost 4 bases and J 4 bases, leaving 17 bases between the germline ends. Germline CDR1 SGHKS, CDR2 YYEKEE (reference sequence). As DNA, the CDR3 is TGTGCCAGCAGCCCCTTCTTGGGGAGGACCACTGAAGCTTTCTTT. As protein: CASSPFLGRTTEAFF.

This clonotype was observed many times. The chain has TRBV7-2 and TRBJ2-1; TRBD2 is a possible D gene (6 bases). The CDR3 length is 15 residues. Germline V gene sequence: CDR1 SGHTA, CDR2 FQGNSA. V lost 4 bases, J lost 2 bases, and 12 bases lay in between. The CDR3 region is CASSSGTPTYNEQFF. Written as DNA, the CDR3 is TGTGCCAGCAGCTCCGGGACTCCAACCTACAATGAGCAGTTCTTC.

This clonotype has at least ten counts. The rearrangement joins TRBV20-1 to TRBJ2-2; TRBD1 aligns across 7 bases. Germline V gene lookup returns CDR1 DFQATT and CDR2 SNEGSKA (reference sequence). The CDR3 extends over 12 amino acids. Trimming cost V 5 bases and J 6 bases; bases outside gene matches: 3. CDR3 in amino acids: CSAVDRPGELFF. As DNA, the CDR3 is TGCAGTGCTGTGGACAGGCCCGGGGAGCTGTTTTTT.

The V and J genes are TRBV12-3 or TRBV12-4 and TRBJ2-6, with TRBD1 identical over 8 bases. J was trimmed by 4 bases and V by 3 bases; bases with no gene match: 8. The CDR3 length is 17 residues. The CDR3 region has the DNA TGTGCCAGCAGTTTTGGGACAGGCAGCTCCGGGGCCAACGTCCTGACTTTC. Its translation: CASSFGTGSSGANVLTF.

Only a few counts were recorded for this clonotype. The chain is built from TRBV6-1 and TRBJ1-1; TRBD1 matches at 7 bases. The length of the CDR3 is 15 residues. Germline CDR1 reads MNHNS; CDR2 reads SASEGT. With 6 bases clipped from V and 5 bases from J, the junction kept 12 bases outside the gene matches. The CDR3 region is CASRIRQGSGTEAFF. The CDR3 coding sequence is TGTGCCAGCAGGATAAGACAGGGATCGGGAACTGAAGCTTTCTTT.

The chain combines TRBV6-5 with TRBJ2-5; tentative D call: TRBD2 (6 bases). V lost 6 bases to trimming and J lost 9 bases, with 11 bases between them. Germline CDR1 and CDR2: MNHEY and SVGAGI. This CDR3 has 11 amino acids. CDR3: CASSHGGAQYF. Here the CDR3 DNA reads TGTGCCAGCAGCCACGGGGGTGCCCAGTACTTC.

V gene TRBV28 combines with J gene TRBJ2-3, with D unclear. The V gene lost 8 bases and the J gene lost 5 bases, with 8 bases spanning the gap. This CDR3 is built from 11 residues. Germline lookup yields CDR1 MDHEN and CDR2 SYDVKM. In DNA, the CDR3 is TGTGCCAGCCAGAAACTAGATACGCAGTATTTT. This translates into CASQKLDTQYF. The full variable domain, its missing parts supplied by reference TRBV28 and TRBJ2-3, is DVKVTQSSRYLVKRTGEKVFLECVQDMDHENMFWYRQDPGLGLRLIYFSYDVKMKEKGDIPEGYSVSREKKERFSLILESASTNQTSMYLCASQKLDTQYFGPGTRLTVL.

The chain is built from TRBV9 and TRBJ1-3; tentatively, D is TRBD1 (6 bases). The germline V gene encodes CDR1 SGDLS and CDR2 YYNGEE. Trimming took 3 bases from V and 5 from J, leaving 15 bases between them. CDR3 length equals 15 residues. CDR3 sequence reads: CASSAGHQNRNTIYF. The CDR3 region has the DNA TGTGCCAGCAGCGCGGGACACCAGAACAGAAACACCATATATTTT.

The rearrangement uses TRBV18 and TRBJ2-7, with a tentative D call TRBD1 (6 bases). CDR3 length: 13 amino acids. From germline, CDR1 is KGHSH and CDR2 LQKENI. V was trimmed by 6 bases and J by 0 bases, leaving 9 bases between them. The CDR3 bases are TGTGCCAGCTCGCAGGACAGCTCCTACGAGCAGTACTTC. This gives the protein CASSQDSSYEQYF.

This clonotype has at least ten counts. The chain has TRBV20-1 and TRBJ2-2, with TRBD2 matching 7 bases. V lost 6 bases and J lost 1; bases outside the gene matches: 2. Germline V gene data show CDR1 as DFQATT and CDR2 as SNEGSKA (reference sequence). The CDR3 consists of 13 residues. The CDR3 sequence: CSAGTKNTGELFF. CDR3 sequence (DNA): TGCAGTGCCGGGACTAAGAACACCGGGGAGCTGTTTTTT.

In its sample, this clonotype was seen many times. The V and J genes are TRBV6-5 and TRBJ1-1; perhaps TRBD1 as D (5 bases). The CDR3 is 14 residues long. Trimming pared 3 bases from V and 1 base from J, leaving 9 bases between. CDR1 and CDR2 from the germline V gene are MNHEY and SVGAGI. The CDR3 loop reads CASSYSGTNTEAFF. CDR3 nucleotides: TGTGCCAGCAGTTATTCCGGGACGAACACTGAAGCTTTCTTT.

The chain links TRBV28 to TRBJ2-2, with 11 positions matching TRBD1. There are 16 residues in the CDR3. CDR1 is MDHEN and CDR2 is SYDVKM in the germline V gene. The V gene end was trimmed by 8 bases and the J gene end by 4 bases; junction bases not matched to a gene: 9. CDR3: CASRSPGQGVTGELFF. In nucleotides, the CDR3 is TGTGCCAGCCGGAGTCCGGGACAGGGGGTCACCGGGGAGCTGTTTTTT. Supplemented by reference TRBV28 and TRBJ2-2, the full variable domain reads DVKVTQSSRYLVKRTGEKVFLECVQDMDHENMFWYRQDPGLGLRLIYFSYDVKMKEKGDIPEGYSVSREKKERFSLILESASTNQTSMYLCASRSPGQGVTGELFFGEGSRLTVL.

The table lists this clonotype with many counts. The rearrangement links TRBV7-8 to TRBJ1-5; D not resolved. The V gene's germline CDR1 is SGHVS and CDR2 FQNEAQ. Trimming shortened V by 0 bases and J by 2 bases, and 8 bases separated the two germline ends. This CDR3 contains 15 residues. The CDR3 loop is CASSLAHGGNQPQHF. In nucleotides, the CDR3 is TGTGCCAGCAGCTTAGCTCATGGGGGCAATCAGCCCCAGCATTTT.

This clonotype was observed many times. The chain joins TRBV14 to TRBJ2-1; no reliable D call. The CDR3 loop spans 15 amino acids. Germline values: CDR1 SGHDN, CDR2 FVKESK. V was shortened by 5 bases and J by 8 bases, with 19 bases between the two germline ends. As DNA, the CDR3 is TGTGCCAGCAGCAGGATTGCCCGATCTCTCGATGAGCAGTTCTTC. This codes for CASSRIARSLDEQFF.

This clonotype showed up many times. CDR3 DNA sequence: TGCGCCAGCAGCTTGGGAATAGGGCCCACAGATACGCAGTATTTT. As protein: CASSLGIGPTDTQYF. V is TRBV5-1 and J is TRBJ2-3; D unresolved. Looked up from germline, CDR1 is SGHRS and CDR2 is YFSETQ. The CDR3 has 15 amino acids. Trimming removed 0 bases at V and 2 bases at J, with 10 bases between.